The 26 T cell receptor beta chains reported below all come from one sample, sequenced in a study of blood T cell repertoires in COVID-19. The repertoire was sequenced with immunoSEQ multiplex PCR; TCRdb's copy has only in-frame clones and lacks some. The sample yields 73,000 or so clones, 75% to 90% seen once. The sample consisted of peripheral blood. The receptors were sampled from a man aged 25-45 years with acute or convalescent COVID-19.

In DNA form, the CDR3 reads TGCAGCGTTGAAGATAGTCGGGGGGCGTATAGGAATGAGCAGTTCTTC. Protein sequence: CSVEDSRGAYRNEQFF. V is TRBV29-1 and J is TRBJ2-1; D is possibly TRBD2 (7 bases). CDR1 SQVTM and CDR2 ANQGSEA come from the germline V gene. The CDR3 is 16 residues long. V dropped 0 bases and J dropped 7 bases, with 19 bases sitting between them.

The rearrangement joins TRBV10-3 to TRBJ2-7; 16 bases are shared with TRBD2. This CDR3 is built from 13 residues. J gave up 11 bases and V 7 bases, and 5 bases lay outside the gene matches. Germline V gene data show CDR1 as ENHRY and CDR2 as SYGVKD. For the CDR3, the DNA is TGTGCCATCATTGGGACTAGCGGGAGGGGGAAGTACTTC. Protein product: CAIIGTSGRGKYF.

The genes are TRBV10-2 and TRBJ2-1, with D possibly TRBD1 on 6 matching bases. In germline, CDR1 is WSHSY, CDR2 SAAADI. The CDR3 totals 14 residues. V lost 7 bases, J lost 3 bases, and 13 bases lay in between. This CDR3 reads CASKGDTNYNEQFF. The CDR3 DNA is TGCGCCAGCAAGGGGGACACCAACTACAATGAGCAGTTCTTC.

The V gene is TRBV3-1 (or the pseudogene TRBV3-2), the J gene TRBJ2-5; D remains ambiguous. Trimming removed 0 bases from V and 5 bases from J, with 13 bases in between. This CDR3 has 15 amino acids. Germline V CDR1 and CDR2: LGHDT, YNNKEL (reference sequence). The CDR3 region has the DNA TGTGCCAGCAGCCAAGATCGGAGAAATCCTGAGACCCAGTACTTC. This translates into CASSQDRRNPETQYF.

This chain joins TRBV25-1 and TRBJ2-5, with a weak D call TRBD1 (5 bases). Trimming pared 8 bases from V and 3 bases from J, leaving 10 bases between. The CDR3 length is 12 residues. Germline V gene sequence: CDR1 MGHDK, CDR2 SYGVNS. The CDR3 DNA follows: TGTGCCAGCTCATTAGGGGAAGAGACCCAGTACTTC. This codes for CASSLGEETQYF.

The rearrangement joins TRBV6-2 or TRBV6-3 to TRBJ2-7, with no clear D. Germline CDR1 MNHEY, CDR2 SVGEGT. Trimming stripped 6 bases from V and 3 bases from J, with 9 bases between. There are 12 residues in the CDR3. The CDR3 sequence is CASSKLRYEQYF. CDR3 coding DNA: TGTGCCAGCAGCAAACTCCGCTACGAGCAGTACTTC.

Concerning this clone: The sample holds other DNA sequences that translate to the same CDR3. The rearrangement uses TRBV19 and TRBJ1-5; the match to TRBD1 covers 7 bases. The CDR3 runs 14 residues. Germline V CDR1 and CDR2: LNHDA, SQIVND (reference sequence). V was pared by 1 base and J by 4 bases, with 1 base of the junction left unmatched. CDR3 region: CASSIGRGNQPQHF. The CDR3 nucleotides read TGTGCCAGTAGTATAGGCAGGGGGAATCAGCCCCAGCATTTT.

The chain is built from TRBV5-1 and TRBJ1-4; 9 positions agree with TRBD1. The V gene's germline CDR1 is SGHRS and CDR2 YFSETQ. Trimming took 2 bases from V and 5 from J; bases not matched to a gene: 7. The CDR3 contains 16 residues. The CDR3 region has the DNA TGCGCCAGCAGCTTCTCGGGACAGGGAAAGAATGAAAAACTGTTTTTT. It encodes CASSFSGQGKNEKLFF.

The genes are TRBV2 and TRBJ1-2; 9 bases are shared with TRBD1. The CDR3 totals 14 residues. V shed 6 bases and J 2 bases; nucleotides not matched to a gene: 4. Germline CDR1 is SNHLY and CDR2 is FYNNEI. The CDR3 loop reads CASSRGQGNYGYTF. The CDR3 DNA reads TGTGCCAGCAGCAGGGGACAGGGAAACTATGGCTACACCTTC. The full variable domain, in which reference TRBV2 and TRBJ1-2 provide the parts outside the CDR3, is EPEVTQTPSHQVTQMGQEVILRCVPISNHLYFYWYRQILGQKVEFLVSFYNNEISEKSEIFDDQFSVERPDGSNFTLKIRSTKLEDSAMYFCASSRGQGNYGYTFGSGTRLTVV.

The rearrangement links TRBV28 to TRBJ2-7, with 9 positions matching TRBD1. The CDR3 has 16 residues. The germline gives CDR1 MDHEN, CDR2 SYDVKM. V trimming: 9 bases; J trimming: 4 bases; junction bases outside the gene matches: 16. CDR3 amino acids: CASQLVLGTGSYEQYF. The CDR3 region has the DNA TGTGCCAGTCAGTTAGTTTTGGGGACAGGGTCATACGAGCAGTACTTC.

The chain carries TRBV7-3 and TRBJ2-3, with D possibly being TRBD1 (7 bases). Germline CDR1 SGHTA, CDR2 FQGTGA. Trimming took off 2 bases at V and 4 bases at J, with 13 bases between the two ends. This CDR3 is 15 amino acids long. The CDR3 sequence is CASSLLAGGPDTQYF. As DNA, the CDR3 is TGTGCCAGCAGCTTACTAGCAGGGGGGCCAGATACGCAGTATTTT.

This clone was seen more than once but under ten times. J is TRBJ2-7 and V is TRBV7-9; 7 bases align to TRBD1. Germline-derived CDR1 and CDR2 are SEHNR and FQNEAQ (reference sequence). The CDR3 totals 16 residues. V was pared by 3 bases and J by 1 base, with 9 bases of the junction left unmatched. As DNA, the CDR3 is TGTGCCAGCAGCTTGATGACAGGGCGAACATCCTACGAGCAGTACTTC. Protein: CASSLMTGRTSYEQYF.

The genes are TRBV3-1 (or the pseudogene TRBV3-2) and TRBJ1-1, with D uncertain. Trimming removed 3 bases at V and 0 bases at J, with 8 bases between. The CDR3 has 14 residues. Germline V lookup: CDR1 LGHDT, CDR2 YNNKEL (reference sequence). The CDR3: CASSHKAVNTEAFF. DNA for the CDR3: TGTGCCAGCAGCCATAAAGCGGTGAACACTGAAGCTTTCTTT.

This clone has only a few counts. The chain combines TRBV18 with TRBJ1-4, with no clear D. CDR1 KGHSH and CDR2 LQKENI come from the germline V gene. V was clipped by 2 bases and J by 0 bases, with 10 bases between them. The CDR3 has 16 amino acids. In DNA, the CDR3 is TGTGCCAGCTCACCAAACACCCTTGCAACTAATGAAAAACTGTTTTTT. Encoded protein: CASSPNTLATNEKLFF.

V usage is TRBV27 and J usage is TRBJ2-1; no clear D. The germline V gene encodes CDR1 MNHEY and CDR2 SMNVEV (reference sequence). The CDR3 is made up of 15 amino acids. V was clipped by 0 bases and J by 0 bases, with 6 bases between them. CDR3 sequence reads: CASSLSRSSYNEQFF. The CDR3 DNA reads as TGTGCCAGCAGTTTATCGCGGAGCTCCTACAATGAGCAGTTCTTC.

This clone was detected once. This chain connects TRBV18 to TRBJ1-4; 7 bases are a match to TRBD1. J was trimmed by 6 bases and V by 6 bases; bases with no gene match: 10. There are 15 residues in the CDR3. Germline values: CDR1 KGHSH, CDR2 LQKENI. CDR3: CASSNEQGFYEKLFF. In nucleotides, the CDR3 is TGTGCCAGCTCGAACGAACAGGGGTTTTATGAAAAACTGTTTTTT.

The chain has TRBV19 and TRBJ1-2; perhaps TRBD1 as D (6 bases). Germline assignment: CDR1 LNHDA and CDR2 SQIVND (reference sequence). This CDR3 is built from 17 residues. V was trimmed by 3 bases and J by 1 base, leaving 18 bases between them. CDR3 nucleotides: TGTGCCAGTAGTATCATCAGGACAGCTTTTCTTAACTATGGCTACACCTTC. Translated: CASSIIRTAFLNYGYTF.

This chain joins TRBV5-1 and TRBJ2-1, with TRBD1 identical over 11 bases. The germline V gene has CDR1 SGHRS and CDR2 YFSETQ. The CDR3 runs 16 residues. The ends lost 3 bases at V and 3 bases at J; junction bases unmatched: 5. CDR3 nucleotide sequence: TGCGCCAGCAGCTGGACAGGGGGCGAGTTCTACAATGAGCAGTTCTTC. It yields the protein CASSWTGGEFYNEQFF.

For the CDR3, the DNA is TGTGCCAGCAGCCGATCAGGGGACAGAAGTCAGCCCCAGCATTTT. Protein sequence: CASSRSGDRSQPQHF. The rearrangement links TRBV6-5 to TRBJ1-5, with TRBD1 matching over 7 bases. Germline V lookup: CDR1 MNHEY, CDR2 SVGAGI. Trimming removed 6 bases from V and 6 bases from J; junction bases left unmatched: 11. This CDR3 spans 15 amino acids.

The J gene is TRBJ2-7, the V gene TRBV11-1; D remains ambiguous. Germline V gene data show CDR1 as SGHAT and CDR2 as FQDESV (reference sequence). The CDR3 is made up of 14 amino acids. Deletions cut 1 base from V and 7 bases from J, with 14 bases between. CDR3 sequence reads: CASSLGGLLREQYF. CDR3 bases: TGTGCCAGCAGCTTAGGAGGCCTTCTGAGAGAGCAGTACTTC.

This sequence joins TRBV7-6 and TRBJ2-3; tentative D call: TRBD2 (6 bases). Deletions cut 0 bases from V and 7 bases from J, with 11 bases between. CDR1 is SGHVS and CDR2 is FNYEAQ in the germline V gene. The CDR3 runs 14 residues. CDR3 bases: TGTGCCAGCAGCTTAGCTGTACGGGGGAATACGCAGTATTTT. It codes for CASSLAVRGNTQYF.

A word on this clone: Other DNA sequences in this sample translate to the same CDR3. V is TRBV28 and J is TRBJ1-1; a possible D gene is TRBD1 (6 bases). The V gene's germline CDR1 is MDHEN and CDR2 SYDVKM. V gave up 6 bases and J gave up 0 bases, with 11 bases separating them. The CDR3 has 14 residues. In DNA, the CDR3 is TGTGCCAGCAGATACACAGGGATGAACACTGAAGCTTTCTTT. Residues: CASRYTGMNTEAFF.

CDR3 in amino acids: CASSQTENYGYTF. The CDR3 bases are TGTGCCAGCAGCCAGACAGAAAATTATGGCTACACCTTC. This chain links TRBV6-2 or TRBV6-3 with TRBJ1-2, with a weak D call TRBD1 (5 bases). V was trimmed by 6 bases and J by 5 bases, leaving 13 bases between them. The CDR3 length is 13 residues. Germline V gene sequence: CDR1 MNHEY, CDR2 SVGEGT.

The chain employs TRBV5-6 and TRBJ1-5; D is possibly TRBD1 (5 bases). CDR3 size: 13 residues. Trimming pared 4 bases from V and 2 bases from J, leaving 7 bases between. Germline V lookup: CDR1 SGHDT, CDR2 YYEEEE. CDR3 sequence (DNA): TGTGCCAGCAGCGTCAGGGGCAATCAGCCCCAGCATTTT. Translation gives CASSVRGNQPQHF.

The V gene is TRBV7-2, the J gene TRBJ2-1; D remains unclear. The CDR3 has 16 amino acids. V dropped 5 bases and J dropped 0 bases, with 14 bases sitting between them. Germline V gene data show CDR1 as SGHTA and CDR2 as FQGNSA. The CDR3 spells CASSPRPPSSYNEQFF. The CDR3 DNA is TGTGCCAGCAGCCCACGACCTCCTAGCTCCTACAATGAGCAGTTCTTC.

The rearrangement uses TRBV28 and TRBJ2-7, with 9 positions matching TRBD1. The CDR3 consists of 18 residues. The V gene's germline CDR1 is MDHEN and CDR2 SYDVKM. The V and J ends lost 6 bases and 0 bases, in that order; junction bases with no gene match: 15. The CDR3 region is CASSQPSTTGGLSYEQYF. The CDR3 nucleotides are TGTGCCAGCAGCCAGCCGTCGACGACAGGGGGGCTCTCCTACGAGCAGTACTTC.